This T cell receptor (beta chain) originates from a study of CDR3 diversity in severe acne. This clonotype was observed once. TCRdb analysed the PCR reads with MiXCR anew, one entry per CDR3 protein. The table lists more than 80,000 distinct CDR3 sequences, 49% of them singletons. Trimming took 0 bases from V and 3 from J, leaving 12 bases between them. Germline CDR1 and CDR2: DFQATT and SNEGSKA (reference sequence). CDR3 size: 15 residues. The chain has TRBV20-1 and TRBJ2-1; TRBD1 is a possible D gene (6 bases). The TCR was taken from a male donor with severe acne vulgaris. The sequenced material came from blood. The CDR3 DNA sequence: TGCAGTGCTAGAGAAGCAGGGGCCCACTACAATGAGCAGTTCTTC. It codes for CSAREAGAHYNEQFF.